Below, 6 T cell receptor beta chains from the same sample are listed, as sequenced in a study of T-cell memory formation after mild COVID-19. TCRdb redid the calling of the 5' RACE reads with MiXCR, one entry per CDR3 protein. The table records 200,000 to 250,000 distinct CDR3 sequences, 9.5% to 10% of them present only once. The sequenced sample consisted of PBMCs or a T cell subset sorted from them (not recorded which). The origin of the receptors is a man between 18 and 29 years old who had mild COVID-19 (a few samples of this study predate the infection). Cell type and time point are not known.

This clonotype appeared a few times. The gene calls are TRBV6-5 and TRBJ1-1; D is unclear. Trimming stripped 2 bases from V and 6 bases from J, with 10 bases between. The CDR3 totals 13 residues. CDR1 MNHEY and CDR2 SVGAGI come from the germline V gene. CDR3 region: CASSYVRAAEAFF. The CDR3 region has the DNA TGTGCCAGCAGTTACGTTCGGGCGGCTGAAGCTTTCTTT.

This clonotype was seen many times. The V and J genes are TRBV4-1 and TRBJ1-1; possible D gene TRBD1, 5 bases. Germline CDR1 MGHRA, CDR2 YSYEKL. Trimming removed 1 base from V and 11 bases from J, with 11 bases in between. This CDR3 is 12 amino acids long. The CDR3 sequence: CASSQVAGRAFF. The CDR3 DNA reads TGCGCCAGCAGCCAAGTGGCAGGGAGGGCTTTCTTT.

The V gene is TRBV28, the J gene TRBJ2-2, with D perhaps given as TRBD1 or TRBD2 (5 bases each). Germline CDR1 reads MDHEN; CDR2 reads SYDVKM. The CDR3 contains 12 residues. V was clipped by 6 bases and J by 7 bases, with 9 bases between them. The CDR3 DNA follows: TGTGCCAGCAGAAGAGGGGTCGGGGAGCTGTTTTTT. As protein: CASRRGVGELFF.

CDR3 sequence: CASSLMTGGASTGELFF. DNA for the CDR3: TGTGCCAGCAGCTTAATGACAGGGGGCGCAAGCACCGGGGAGCTGTTTTTT. The J gene is TRBJ2-2, the V gene TRBV7-3; TRBD1 aligns across 10 bases. This CDR3 is built from 17 residues. Germline CDR1 is SGHTA and CDR2 is FQGTGA. V trimming: 1 base; J trimming: 4 bases; junction bases outside the gene matches: 6.

In this sample, this clonotype turned up many times. The chain is built from TRBV12-3 or TRBV12-4 and TRBJ2-7; 10 bases align to TRBD1. The length of the CDR3 is 14 residues. J gave up 1 base and V 5 bases, and 2 bases lay outside the gene matches. The CDR3 sequence is CASSRQGASYEQYV. CDR3 nucleotide sequence: TGTGCCAGCAGTAGACAGGGGGCTTCCTACGAGCAGTACGTC.

The J gene is TRBJ1-1, the V gene TRBV7-3; D might be TRBD1 (5 bases). The CDR3 is made up of 13 amino acids. Germline loops: CDR1 SGHTA, CDR2 FQGTGA. V lost 10 bases to trimming and J lost 2 bases, with 14 bases between them. The CDR3 nucleotides read TGTGCCACCTTAGGACACGCTAACACTGAAGCTTTCTTT. It specifies CATLGHANTEAFF.